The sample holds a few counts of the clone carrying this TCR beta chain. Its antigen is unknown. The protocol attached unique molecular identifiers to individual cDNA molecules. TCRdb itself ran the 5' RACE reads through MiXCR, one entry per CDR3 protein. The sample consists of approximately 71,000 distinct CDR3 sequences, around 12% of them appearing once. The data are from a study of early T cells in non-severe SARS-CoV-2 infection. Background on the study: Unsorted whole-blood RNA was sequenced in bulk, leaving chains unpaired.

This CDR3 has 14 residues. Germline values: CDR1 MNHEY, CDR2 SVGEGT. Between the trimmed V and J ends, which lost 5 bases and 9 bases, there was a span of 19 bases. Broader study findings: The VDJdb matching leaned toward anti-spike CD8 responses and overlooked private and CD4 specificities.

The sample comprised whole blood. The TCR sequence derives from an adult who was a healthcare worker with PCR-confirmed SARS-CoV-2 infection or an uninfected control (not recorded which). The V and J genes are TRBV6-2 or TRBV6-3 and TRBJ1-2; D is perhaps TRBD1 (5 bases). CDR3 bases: TGTGCCAGCAGTCCCGGGACGGCACTCAACAGCTACACCTTC. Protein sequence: CASSPGTALNSYTF.